Listed below are T cell receptor beta chains from one sample, sequenced in a study of blood T cell repertoires in COVID-19. Sequenced by immunoSEQ multiplex PCR; TCRdb stores in-frame clones only, minus some. The sample consists of roughly 400,000 clones, approximately 91% of them appearing once. Sample: PBMCs or T cells enriched from blood (not recorded which). The source of these receptors is a woman aged 18-29 years who had been exposed to COVID-19. Each CDR3 is given with its conserved first and last residue. The D gene is left open where the match is weak. Expanded clones are given a class, and other clones once, few, many or no size at all.

D gene	J gene	clone size	V gene	CDR3 protein	CDR3 DNA
NA	TRBJ1-6	NA	TRBV28	CASAPRDSPLHF	TGTGCCAGCGCCCCCAGGGATTCACCCCTCCACTTT
TRBD1	TRBJ2-2	once	TRBV2	CASSDQGVNTGELFF	TGTGCCAGCAGTGATCAGGGGGTGAACACCGGGGAGCTGTTTTTT
NA	TRBJ2-2	NA	TRBV7-3	CASSSYYTGELFF	TGTGCCAGCAGTTCTTACTACACCGGGGAGCTGTTTTTT
TRBD1	TRBJ1-3	NA	TRBV2	CASSEDRGSGNTIYF	TGTGCCAGCAGTGAGGACAGGGGCTCTGGAAACACCATATATTTT
NA	TRBJ1-2	NA	TRBV5-4	CASKWGHSDGYTF	TGTGCCAGCAAATGGGGGCACAGCGACGGCTACACCTTC
NA	TRBJ1-6	NA	TRBV6-5	CASRFRSSYNSPLHF	TGTGCCTCGAGGTTTAGGAGCTCCTATAATTCACCCCTCCACTTT
TRBD1	TRBJ1-2	NA	TRBV28	CASSPHRGLNYGYTF	TGTGCCAGCAGTCCACACAGGGGGCTGAACTATGGCTACACCTTC
TRBD1	TRBJ2-7	NA	TRBV27	CASSIGRQGYEQYF	TGTGCCAGCAGTATCGGACGACAGGGGTACGAGCAGTACTTC
TRBD1	TRBJ1-5	NA	TRBV6-5	CASSNPTGGNQPQHF	TGTGCCAGCAGTAACCCGACAGGGGGTAACCAGCCCCAGCATTTT
TRBD2	TRBJ2-5	NA	TRBV28	CASSSPGTSGLSWETQYF	TGTGCCAGCAGTTCCCCCGGGACTAGCGGGCTCTCCTGGGAGACCCAGTACTTC
NA	TRBJ2-1	NA	TRBV2	CASSGEAFNEQFF	TGTGCCAGCAGTGGTGAGGCCTTTAATGAGCAGTTCTTC
TRBD1	TRBJ1-4	NA	TRBV29-1	CSGRDSPTNEKLFF	TGCAGCGGACGGGACAGCCCAACTAATGAAAAACTGTTTTTT
NA	TRBJ1-5	NA	TRBV5-1	CASHDGQPQHF	TGCGCCAGTCACGACGGGCAGCCCCAGCATTTT
NA	TRBJ2-7	NA	TRBV27	CASSLFTSSPYEQYF	TGTGCCAGCAGTTTATTTACTAGCAGTCCCTACGAGCAGTACTTC
NA	TRBJ1-1	NA	TRBV28	CASSFVAGNTEAFF	TGTGCCAGCAGTTTTGTGGCGGGGAACACTGAAGCTTTCTTT
TRBD1	TRBJ2-7	NA	TRBV5-1	CASSLVRGLEEQYF	TGCGCCAGCAGCTTAGTCAGGGGGCTAGAGGAGCAGTACTTC
TRBD2	TRBJ2-7	NA	TRBV13	CASLTSEYYYEQYF	TGTGCCAGTCTGACTAGCGAATATTACTACGAGCAGTACTTC
NA	TRBJ2-5	NA	TRBV28	CASSSLGGDETQYF	TGTGCCAGCAGTTCTCTCGGGGGAGACGAGACCCAGTACTTC
NA	TRBJ2-3	NA	TRBV6-8	CASSFQQGDTQYF	TGTGCCAGCAGTTTCCAACAGGGAGATACGCAGTATTTT
NA	TRBJ1-2	NA	TRBV25-1	CAKIDRKIIRYTF	TGTGCCAAAATCGACAGGAAGATTATTCGCTACACCTTC
TRBD2	TRBJ2-3	NA	TRBV28	CASSTGLAGSTDTQYF	TGTGCCAGCAGTACGGGACTAGCGGGGAGCACAGATACGCAGTATTTT
TRBD2	TRBJ2-2	NA	TRBV5-4	CASSGTSGPNTGELFF	TGTGCCAGCAGCGGGACTAGCGGACCGAACACCGGGGAGCTGTTTTTT
NA	TRBJ2-2	NA	TRBV7-6	CASKRVSGTGELFF	TGTGCCAGCAAGCGCGTGAGTGGCACCGGGGAGCTGTTTTTT
NA	TRBJ1-5	once	TRBV19	CAAQSGYQPQHF	TGTGCCGCCCAATCTGGCTATCAGCCCCAGCATTTT
TRBD1	TRBJ2-6	NA	TRBV2	CASKLDRGEGANVLTF	TGTGCCAGCAAATTGGACAGGGGGGAAGGGGCCAACGTCCTGACTTTC
NA	TRBJ1-5	NA	TRBV18	CASSPAISNQPQHF	TGTGCCAGCTCACCGGCCATAAGCAATCAGCCCCAGCATTTT
TRBD1	TRBJ1-4	once	TRBV13	CASSSGTAATNEKLFF	TGTGCCAGCAGCTCTGGGACAGCCGCAACTAATGAAAAACTGTTTTTT
NA	TRBJ2-7	NA	TRBV7-9	CASSLGPAGHYEQYF	TGTGCCAGCAGCTTAGGCCCAGCGGGCCACTACGAGCAGTACTTC
NA	TRBJ2-2	NA	TRBV18	CASSPTGGTGELFF	TGTGCCAGCTCACCGACCGGGGGCACCGGGGAGCTGTTTTTT
TRBD2	TRBJ2-7	NA	TRBV4-3	CASSQDIGTSGGAYEQYF	TGCGCCAGCAGCCAAGATATTGGCACTAGCGGGGGGGCCTACGAGCAGTACTTC
TRBD1	TRBJ2-2	NA	TRBV2	CARQGNRELFF	TGTGCCAGACAGGGGAATAGGGAGCTGTTTTTT
NA	TRBJ2-7	NA	TRBV11-2	CASSPRGTGGGDEQYF	TGTGCCAGCAGCCCCCGTGGCACCGGGGGAGGAGACGAGCAGTACTTC
NA	TRBJ1-2	once	TRBV9	CASTRDSINYGYTF	TGTGCCAGCACCCGAGACAGTATAAACTATGGCTACACCTTC
NA	TRBJ2-5	NA	TRBV5-1	CASSLLETQYF	TGCGCCAGCAGCTTGCTAGAGACCCAGTACTTC
NA	TRBJ1-6	NA	TRBV5-3	CARSFGQEGRF	TGTGCCAGAAGCTTCGGCCAGGAGGGTCGCTTT
TRBD1	TRBJ2-3	NA	TRBV6-5	CATTRGPGTDTQYF	TGTGCCACCACGAGGGGGCCTGGCACAGATACGCAGTATTTT
TRBD1	TRBJ1-1	NA	TRBV15	CATSRSRTGATEAFF	TGTGCCACCAGCAGATCACGGACAGGGGCCACTGAAGCTTTCTTT
NA	TRBJ2-2	NA	TRBV29-1	CSVGEANTGELFF	TGCAGCGTTGGGGAGGCGAACACCGGGGAGCTGTTTTTT
NA	TRBJ2-2	NA	TRBV11-2	CASSFTGTPNTGELFF	TGTGCCAGCAGCTTTACCGGGACACCGAACACCGGGGAGCTGTTTTTT
NA	TRBJ1-1	NA	TRBV9	CASSGGDSTNTEAFF	TGTGCCAGCAGCGGGGGGGACTCTACGAACACTGAAGCTTTCTTT
NA	TRBJ1-3	NA	TRBV28	CASRLTPRSGNTIYF	TGTGCCAGCAGGCTGACACCCCGCTCTGGAAACACCATATATTTT
NA	TRBJ2-7	NA	TRBV13	CASSPRDTAYEQYF	TGTGCCAGCAGCCCCCGGGACACCGCTTACGAGCAGTACTTC
NA	TRBJ2-5	NA	TRBV3-1/TRBV3-2	CASSQAGSGEGRKTQYF	TGTGCCAGCAGCCAAGCGGGGTCGGGAGAGGGTAGGAAGACCCAGTACTTC
NA	TRBJ1-5	NA	TRBV18	CASSPVADSNSNQPQHF	TGTGCCAGCTCACCAGTGGCGGACAGCAATAGCAATCAGCCCCAGCATTTT